These 23 T cell receptor beta chains share one sample of origin, sequenced in a study of T cells in Graves' hyperthyroidism and ophthalmopathy. TCR beta CDR3 region amplification was performed from RNA transcripts. HTBI primers were used for first-round RT-PCR of the TCR CDR3. A single record per CDR3 protein comes from TCRdb applying MiXCR to the multiplex PCR reads. This sample has about 400,000 distinct CDR3 sequences; around 15% occur once, and the top ten carry roughly 19%. Sample: blood. Receptors originate from an older woman with Graves' ophthalmopathy.

The rearrangement links TRBV28 to TRBJ2-1, with D maybe TRBD2 (6 bases). The CDR3 is made up of 11 amino acids. V shed 6 bases and J shed 14 bases, with 14 bases lying between them. Germline V gene lookup returns CDR1 MDHEN and CDR2 SYDVKM. CDR3 sequence: CASSYGGTKFF. The CDR3 nucleotides read TGTGCCAGCAGCTACGGCGGGACGAAGTTCTTC.

The table lists this clonotype with many counts. The V and J genes are TRBV2 and TRBJ2-5; 8 bases are a match to TRBD1. The CDR3 covers 13 residues. V dropped 9 bases and J dropped 5; count of bases not matched to a gene: 8. Per germline, CDR1 SNHLY and CDR2 FYNNEI. The CDR3: CASRTGSRETQYF. The CDR3 DNA is TGTGCCAGTCGGACAGGGTCCCGGGAGACCCAGTACTTC. The full variable domain, its missing parts supplied by reference TRBV2 and TRBJ2-5, is EPEVTQTPSHQVTQMGQEVILRCVPISNHLYFYWYRQILGQKVEFLVSFYNNEISEKSEIFDDQFSVERPDGSNFTLKIRSTKLEDSAMYFCASRTGSRETQYFGPGTRLLVL.

This clonotype came up many times. The chain combines TRBV5-1 with TRBJ2-1; D is possibly TRBD1 (5 bases). Germline CDR1 is SGHRS and CDR2 is YFSETQ. This CDR3 spans 15 amino acids. V was cut by 0 bases and J by 9 bases, with 16 bases left in between. CDR3 sequence (DNA): TGCGCCAGCAGCTTGGCAGCAGGGTTTGGGGCTGAGCAGTTCTTC. This encodes CASSLAAGFGAEQFF.

In this sample, this clonotype turned up a few times. V and J are TRBV19 and TRBJ1-4; 8 nucleotides agree with TRBD1. With 5 bases clipped from V and 6 bases from J, the junction kept 5 bases outside the gene matches. Germline loops: CDR1 LNHDA, CDR2 SQIVND (reference sequence). The CDR3 sequence is 14 residues long. This chain's CDR3 is CASSPTGVDEKLFF. The CDR3 DNA reads as TGTGCCAGTAGTCCGACAGGGGTTGATGAAAAACTGTTTTTT. Together with reference TRBV19 and TRBJ1-4, the CDR3 gives the full variable domain: DGGITQSPKYLFRKEGQNVTLSCEQNLNHDAMYWYRQDPGQGLRLIYYSQIVNDFQKGDIAEGYSVSREKKESFPLTVTSAQKNPTAFYLCASSPTGVDEKLFFGSGTQLSVL.

This chain links TRBV6-1 with TRBJ2-3, with unresolved D. Trimming cost V 7 bases and J 1 base, with 9 bases left between them. The CDR3 extends over 13 amino acids. Germline assignment: CDR1 MNHNS and CDR2 SASEGT. This CDR3 is CASTQMGTDTQYF. The CDR3 DNA reads TGTGCCAGCACCCAGATGGGCACAGATACGCAGTATTTT.

There are a few counts of this clonotype. The genes are TRBV24-1 and TRBJ2-3, with D unresolved. The CDR3 runs to 13 residues. From germline, CDR1 is KGHDR and CDR2 SFDVKD. Trimming stripped 4 bases from V and 2 bases from J, with 6 bases between. The CDR3 protein is CATSDGPTDTQYF. The CDR3 nucleotides read TGTGCCACCAGTGACGGGCCCACAGATACGCAGTATTTT.

This clonotype has just a few counts. The CDR3 reads CASGLVPSGPHNEQFF. The DNA for the CDR3 is TGTGCTAGTGGTTTGGTTCCCAGCGGTCCCCACAATGAGCAGTTCTTC. V usage is TRBV12-5 and J usage is TRBJ2-1; D possibly corresponds to TRBD2 (5 bases). The CDR3 totals 16 residues. The V and J ends lost 0 bases and 5 bases respectively, with 14 bases between them. CDR1 LGHNT and CDR2 FRNRAP come from the germline V gene.

This clonotype was recorded at least ten times. This chain links TRBV20-1 with TRBJ2-7; D is uncertain. CDR1 DFQATT and CDR2 SNEGSKA come from the germline V gene (reference sequence). V was trimmed by 0 bases and J by 5 bases, leaving 8 bases between them. CDR3 length: 12 residues. The CDR3 reads CSARDRLHEQYF. The CDR3 DNA follows: TGCAGTGCTAGAGATCGCCTCCACGAGCAGTACTTC.

About this clonotype: A clone one base away is much larger, so this may be a read error. The V call is TRBV20-1, the J call TRBJ1-2; 7 bases align to TRBD1. The CDR3 is 14 residues long. The germline V gene has CDR1 DFQATT and CDR2 SNEGSKA (reference sequence). The CDR3 sequence: CSARRDSTNYGYAF. CDR3 bases: TGCAGTGCTAGAAGGGACAGCACTAACTATGGCTACGCCTTC.

This clonotype was seen a few times. J is TRBJ1-1 and V is TRBV28; D remains ambiguous. CDR3 length equals 13 residues. Per germline, CDR1 MDHEN and CDR2 SYDVKM. The ends were cut back, 7 bases at V and 1 base at J, with 10 bases in the middle. Here the CDR3 reads CASKEVPNTEAFF. The DNA for the CDR3 is TGTGCCAGCAAGGAGGTTCCGAACACTGAAGCTTTCTTT.

This clonotype has only a few counts. This chain links TRBV7-3 with TRBJ1-2; 8 nucleotides match TRBD1. Unmatched junction bases numbered 8, after V lost 0 bases and J lost 8 bases. The CDR3 runs 15 residues. Germline V CDR1 and CDR2: SGHTA, FQGTGA. This chain's CDR3 is CASSLTPTGVSGYTF. DNA of the CDR3: TGTGCCAGCAGCTTAACCCCGACAGGGGTAAGCGGCTACACCTTC.

This clonotype was recorded at least ten times. CDR3 residues: CASRTWDRDYETQYF. The CDR3 bases are TGTGCCAGCAGAACGTGGGACAGGGATTATGAGACCCAGTACTTC. The chain combines TRBV7-9 with TRBJ2-5, with 9 bases identical to TRBD1. This CDR3 has 15 residues. The V segment lost 6 bases and the J segment 5 bases; nucleotides outside the gene matches: 10. Looked up from germline, CDR1 is SEHNR and CDR2 is FQNEAQ (reference sequence).

In its sample, this clonotype was seen a few times. A read error is possible here, since a much larger clone lies one base away. No conserved phenylalanine or tryptophan is present at the end of the CDR3, so a read error is the likely explanation. This chain uses TRBV27 with TRBJ2-7; TRBD2 matches at 7 bases. Per the germline V gene, CDR1 is MNHEY and CDR2 is SMNVEV (reference sequence). The CDR3 spans 16 residues. Trimming removed 1 base from V and 4 bases from J; junction bases left unmatched: 10. The DNA for the CDR3 is TGTGCCAGCAGTTTATTAAGTGGGAGGGCCAAGTACGAGCAGTACCTC. Protein: CASSLLSGRAKYEQYL.

This clonotype appeared many times. CDR3 coding DNA: TGTGCCAGCTCACCATTCAGGGGGCGGAATTCACCCCTCCACTTT. Translated: CASSPFRGRNSPLHF. The chain recombines TRBV18 with TRBJ1-6; 8 nucleotides agree with TRBD1. The CDR3 loop spans 15 amino acids. V shed 2 bases and J 7 bases; nucleotides not matched to a gene: 4. Germline V gene data show CDR1 as KGHSH and CDR2 as LQKENI.

Many counts were recorded for this clonotype. V gene TRBV12-3 or TRBV12-4 combines with J gene TRBJ1-1; 8 bases align to TRBD1. The V and J ends lost 7 bases and 3 bases, in that order; junction bases with no gene match: 13. CDR3 length: 16 amino acids. CDR3 loop: CASTLGQALGDTEAFF. CDR3 nucleotides: TGTGCCAGCACCCTGGGACAGGCCCTGGGGGACACTGAAGCTTTCTTT.

The chain recombines TRBV6-5 with TRBJ2-7, with 9 bases matching TRBD1. V was clipped by 10 bases and J by 5 bases; unmatched bases: 6. This CDR3 is built from 12 residues. CDR1 and CDR2 from the germline V gene are MNHEY and SVGAGI. The CDR3 sequence: CAISGTGNEQYF. The CDR3 DNA reads as TGTGCCATCTCCGGGACAGGGAACGAGCAGTACTTC.

Turning to this clonotype: Given a much more abundant clone one base away, this may be a read error. The CDR3 end shows no conserved phenylalanine or tryptophan, and so a read error is likely. This rearrangement joins TRBV12-3 or TRBV12-4 to TRBJ2-7; the D call may be TRBD1 or TRBD2 (5 bases each). The CDR3 consists of 14 residues. Trimming pared 3 bases from V and 0 bases from J, leaving 9 bases between. The CDR3 DNA follows: TGTGCCAGCAGTTTTACGGGGCTCTCCTACGAGCAGTACCTC. Translated, it gives CASSFTGLSYEQYL.

In this sample, this clonotype turned up many times. The rearrangement uses TRBV2 and TRBJ2-1; 10 bases line up with TRBD2. The CDR3 sequence is 15 residues long. The V and J ends lost 5 bases and 9 bases, in that order; junction bases with no gene match: 10. Germline-derived CDR1 and CDR2 are SNHLY and FYNNEI. CDR3 amino acids: CASSPAGGPPGEQFF. Written as DNA, the CDR3 is TGTGCCAGCAGTCCAGCGGGGGGGCCCCCCGGTGAGCAGTTCTTC. Full variable domain (rest looked up from reference TRBV2 and TRBJ2-1): EPEVTQTPSHQVTQMGQEVILRCVPISNHLYFYWYRQILGQKVEFLVSFYNNEISEKSEIFDDQFSVERPDGSNFTLKIRSTKLEDSAMYFCASSPAGGPPGEQFFGPGTRLTVL.

This clonotype was counted only a few times. The chain links TRBV20-1 to TRBJ2-1, with D hard to call. Germline V gene data show CDR1 as DFQATT and CDR2 as SNEGSKA (reference sequence). The CDR3 is 15 residues long. Trimming took 5 bases from V and 0 from J, leaving 14 bases between them. CDR3 DNA: TGCAGTGCTCCCGACGGACGGAGCTCCTACAATGAGCAGTTCTTC. The encoded protein is CSAPDGRSSYNEQFF.

This chain links TRBV20-1 with TRBJ1-1; no firm D call. V was clipped by 5 bases and J by 0 bases, with 10 bases between them. CDR1 and CDR2 (germline): DFQATT, SNEGSKA (reference sequence). The CDR3 has 13 residues. The CDR3 DNA is TGCAGTGCTCTCTCCCTTATGAACACTGAAGCTTTCTTT. It codes for CSALSLMNTEAFF.

There are many counts of this clonotype. The chain is built from TRBV20-1 and TRBJ2-1; D gene uncertain. CDR1 DFQATT and CDR2 SNEGSKA come from the germline V gene (reference sequence). The CDR3 length is 16 residues. The V end was cut by 5 bases, the J end by 0 bases, with 17 bases between. CDR3 loop: CSAAARAVSSYNEQFF. The CDR3 nucleotides are TGCAGTGCTGCCGCCCGGGCGGTTAGCTCCTACAATGAGCAGTTCTTC.

There are a few counts of this clonotype. The genes are TRBV5-1 and TRBJ1-1, with 9 bases fitting TRBD1. CDR1 is SGHRS, CDR2 YFSETQ, per germline. J was trimmed by 6 bases and V by 4 bases; bases with no gene match: 7. The CDR3 spans 14 residues. CDR3 coding DNA: TGCGCCAGCAGCAAACAGGGGGCCGGGGCTGAAGCTTTCTTT. Its protein is CASSKQGAGAEAFF. Drawing the rest from reference TRBV5-1 and TRBJ1-1, the complete variable domain is KAGVTQTPRYLIKTRGQQVTLSCSPISGHRSVSWYQQTPGQGLQFLFEYFSETQRNKGNFPGRFSGRQFSNSRSEMNVSTLELGDSALYLCASSKQGAGAEAFFGQGTRLTVV.

In regard to this clonotype: This may come from a read error, since a much larger clone is one base off. The rearrangement uses TRBV20-1 and TRBJ2-7; 8 positions match TRBD2. Germline CDR1 is DFQATT and CDR2 is SNEGSKA (reference sequence). J lost 2 bases, V lost 6 bases, and 6 bases had no gene match. CDR3 length equals 13 residues. This chain's CDR3 is CSANSGMAYEQYF. The CDR3 DNA reads as TGCAGTGCCAATAGCGGGATGGCCTACGAGCAGTACTTC.